These 25 T cell receptor beta chains share one sample of origin, sequenced in a study of cytomegalovirus exposure and HLA in healthy donors. Primers included in the PCR were 60 Vbeta and 13 Jbeta primers. The table came from immunoSEQ multiplex PCR; TCRdb's copy has only in-frame clones and leaves some out. Here the sample spans about 140,000 clones, 77% being singletons. Source material: PBMCs. Receptors were obtained from a woman aged 45-59 years in good health and CMV-seronegative.

The V call is TRBV11-2, the J call TRBJ2-7, with 12 bases identical to TRBD2. Trimming cost V 1 base and J 5 bases; bases outside gene matches: 6. Germline loops: CDR1 SGHAT, CDR2 FQNNGV. There are 16 residues in the CDR3. CDR3 region: CASSLGLAGGPHEQYF. CDR3 coding DNA: TGTGCCAGCAGCTTAGGCCTAGCGGGGGGGCCCCACGAGCAGTACTTC.

The chain uses TRBV27 and TRBJ2-6; D is undetermined. Germline V gene data show CDR1 as MNHEY and CDR2 as SMNVEV (reference sequence). V dropped 2 bases and J dropped 3 bases, with 8 bases sitting between them. This CDR3 has 15 residues. CDR3 protein: CASSLRRGGANVLTF. CDR3 bases: TGTGCCAGCAGTTTACGGAGAGGTGGGGCCAACGTCCTGACTTTC. The full variable domain, rest sourced from reference TRBV27 and TRBJ2-6, is EAQVTQNPRYLITVTGKKLTVTCSQNMNHEYMSWYRQDPGLGLRQIYYSMNVEVTDKGDVPEGYKVSRKEKRNFPLILESPSPNQTSLYFCASSLRRGGANVLTFGAGSRLTVL.

This chain uses TRBV19 with TRBJ1-5, with 9 bases fitting TRBD1. Per germline, CDR1 LNHDA and CDR2 SQIVND (reference sequence). Germline trimming cut 3 bases from V and 6 bases from J; bases unmatched to any gene: 9. The CDR3 has 16 residues. CDR3 region: CASSILRTGVTQPQHF. The CDR3 nucleotides are TGTGCCAGTAGTATTTTGAGGACAGGGGTTACTCAGCCCCAGCATTTT.

The CDR3 nucleotides are TGTGCCAGCATTCCAGGGCAGTACCAATCTGGCTACACCTTC. It specifies CASIPGQYQSGYTF. The rearrangement links TRBV28 to TRBJ1-2, with D perhaps TRBD1 (5 bases). The ends were cut back, 7 bases at V and 7 bases at J, with 19 bases in the middle. Germline V gives CDR1 MDHEN, CDR2 SYDVKM. This CDR3 contains 14 residues.

The sample holds a few counts of this clone. This chain links TRBV6-5 with TRBJ1-2; no clear D. The germline V gene has CDR1 MNHEY and CDR2 SVGAGI. V lost 0 bases to trimming and J lost 7 bases, with 9 bases between them. There are 13 residues in the CDR3. This chain's CDR3 is CASSYSTVAGYTF. The CDR3 DNA is TGTGCCAGCAGTTACTCGACGGTAGCTGGCTACACCTTC.

This CDR3 reads CASSLGQALVEKLFF. As DNA, the CDR3 is TGTGCCAGCAGCTTAGGACAGGCCCTGGTAGAAAAACTGTTTTTT. The chain has TRBV7-9 and TRBJ1-4, with D perhaps TRBD1 (6 bases). This CDR3 region has 15 residues. V lost 1 base, J lost 8 bases, and 14 bases lay in between. The germline V gene has CDR1 SEHNR and CDR2 FQNEAQ (reference sequence).

In this sample, this clone turned up a few times. This sequence joins TRBV10-3 and TRBJ1-1, with 7 nucleotides matching TRBD1. The CDR3 is made up of 13 amino acids. Germline-derived CDR1 and CDR2 are ENHRY and SYGVKD. The V gene end was trimmed by 8 bases and the J gene end by 0 bases; junction bases not matched to a gene: 3. Written as DNA, the CDR3 is TGTGCCATCTGGACAGGACTGAACACTGAAGCTTTCTTT. Its protein product is CAIWTGLNTEAFF.

CDR3 in DNA: TGTGCCAGCAGGGAGGGATTAGCGGGCCCCAATGAGCAGTTCTTC. This encodes CASREGLAGPNEQFF. The V gene is TRBV2, the J gene TRBJ2-1, with 7 bases fitting TRBD2. Germline CDR1 reads SNHLY; CDR2 reads FYNNEI. This CDR3 region has 15 residues. The V segment lost 6 bases and the J segment 6 bases; nucleotides outside the gene matches: 11. Full variable domain (remainder filled in from reference TRBV2 and TRBJ2-1): EPEVTQTPSHQVTQMGQEVILRCVPISNHLYFYWYRQILGQKVEFLVSFYNNEISEKSEIFDDQFSVERPDGSNFTLKIRSTKLEDSAMYFCASREGLAGPNEQFFGPGTRLTVL.

The chain employs TRBV29-1 and TRBJ2-7, with 7 positions matching TRBD1. The junction had 4 bases not matched to a gene; V was cut back by 1 base and J by 1 base. This CDR3 region has 14 residues. Germline lookup yields CDR1 SQVTM and CDR2 ANQGSEA. As DNA, the CDR3 is TGCAGCGTTGAAGGAGTCAGGGGGTCCTACGAGCAGTACTTC. Its translation is CSVEGVRGSYEQYF.

The genes are TRBV2 and TRBJ2-2, with TRBD2 identical over 9 bases. This CDR3 region has 16 residues. The germline V gene has CDR1 SNHLY and CDR2 FYNNEI. Trimming removed 4 bases from V and 4 bases from J; junction bases left unmatched: 7. CDR3 bases: TGTGCCAGCAGTGCTCTGAAGACTAGCGGCACCGGGGAGCTGTTTTTT. Protein product: CASSALKTSGTGELFF.

The V gene is TRBV5-5, the J gene TRBJ2-5, with D possibly being TRBD2 (7 bases). The CDR3 covers 14 residues. Trimming pared 0 bases from V and 5 bases from J, leaving 11 bases between. Germline V gene data show CDR1 as SGHKS and CDR2 as YYEKEE (reference sequence). CDR3 coding DNA: TGTGCCAGCAGCTTGGGGGGGGGCCTCGAGACCCAGTACTTC. It codes for CASSLGGGLETQYF.

The V gene is TRBV23-1, the J gene TRBJ2-7; TRBD1 might be the D (6 bases). TRBV23-1 counts as an open reading frame of uncertain function. The length of the CDR3 is 15 residues. V was pared by 0 bases and J by 0 bases, with 9 bases between. This chain's CDR3 is CASSQSGQPSYEQYF. CDR3 nucleotide sequence: TGCGCCAGCAGTCAATCAGGACAGCCCTCCTACGAGCAGTACTTC.

The rearrangement joins TRBV5-6 to TRBJ1-2; D might be TRBD1 (6 bases). Germline V gives CDR1 SGHDT, CDR2 YYEEEE. The CDR3 spans 16 residues. The V end lost 4 bases, the J end lost 4 bases, and 20 bases lay between the germline ends. CDR3 sequence reads: CASSDPGATPFYGYTF. The CDR3 region has the DNA TGTGCCAGCAGCGATCCAGGGGCCACTCCTTTCTATGGCTACACCTTC.

The chain employs TRBV5-6 and TRBJ2-5; D gene unclear. Germline lookup yields CDR1 SGHDT and CDR2 YYEEEE. This CDR3 has 12 residues. The V end lost 0 bases, the J end lost 7 bases, and 7 bases lay between the germline ends. For the CDR3, the DNA is TGTGCCAGCAGCTTGGCCGGTCCGACCCAGTACTTC. Its protein product is CASSLAGPTQYF.

The chain combines TRBV9 with TRBJ2-3; D is perhaps TRBD1 (5 bases). With 4 bases removed from V and 1 base from J, the gap between germline ends came to 22 bases. The CDR3 extends over 18 amino acids. The germline V gene has CDR1 SGDLS and CDR2 YYNGEE. CDR3 sequence (DNA): TGTGCCAGCAGCCCCACTAACGTGGGGCCTCTTCGCACAGATACGCAGTATTTT. It yields the protein CASSPTNVGPLRTDTQYF. The full variable domain, in which reference TRBV9 and TRBJ2-3 provide the parts outside the CDR3, is DSGVTQTPKHLITATGQRVTLRCSPRSGDLSVYWYQQSLDQGLQFLIQYYNGEERAKGNILERFSAQQFPDLHSELNLSSLELGDSALYFCASSPTNVGPLRTDTQYFGPGTRLTVL.

The gene calls are TRBV19 and TRBJ2-7; TRBD1 matches at 9 bases. Germline V gives CDR1 LNHDA, CDR2 SQIVND (reference sequence). V lost 7 bases, J lost 5 bases, and 9 bases stayed unmatched. This CDR3 has 14 residues. The CDR3, as DNA: TGTGCCAGTACTCGCCGGGACAGGGACCACGAGCAGTACTTC. It specifies CASTRRDRDHEQYF.

This sequence joins TRBV27 and TRBJ1-4, with 7 bases matching TRBD1. This CDR3 is 16 amino acids long. Germline loops: CDR1 MNHEY, CDR2 SMNVEV (reference sequence). J gave up 3 bases and V 4 bases, and 8 bases lay outside the gene matches. The CDR3 region is CASSWGTGDPNEKLFF. CDR3 bases: TGTGCCAGCAGTTGGGGAACAGGGGATCCTAATGAAAAACTGTTTTTT.

This chain uses TRBV29-1 with TRBJ1-2; perhaps TRBD1 as D (6 bases). The CDR3 has 12 amino acids. V lost 8 bases and J 4 bases, leaving 14 bases between the germline ends. Per germline, CDR1 SQVTM and CDR2 ANQGSEA. CDR3 sequence (DNA): TGCAGCCTCGGGACACCGGGCTATGGCTACACCTTC. It yields the protein CSLGTPGYGYTF.

The gene calls are TRBV6-5 and TRBJ1-5; 9 bases map to TRBD1. Germline assignment: CDR1 MNHEY and CDR2 SVGAGI. Losses at the gene ends were 6 bases for V and 1 base for J; bases not matched to a gene: 4. The CDR3 is 15 residues long. For the CDR3, the DNA is TGTGCCAGCAGCAGGACAGGGGCGAGCAATCAGCCCCAGCATTTT. Amino acids: CASSRTGASNQPQHF.

The gene calls are TRBV29-1 and TRBJ1-4; D ambiguous. The V gene lost 4 bases and the J gene lost 4 bases, with 16 bases spanning the gap. This CDR3 contains 15 residues. CDR1 SQVTM and CDR2 ANQGSEA come from the germline V gene. The CDR3 DNA follows: TGCAGCGTTGGAGACGAAGGGAGAGGTAATGAAAAACTGTTTTTT. Encoded protein: CSVGDEGRGNEKLFF.

The rearrangement joins TRBV29-1 to TRBJ2-7; 8 positions agree with TRBD2. V gave up 1 base and J gave up 4 bases; unmatched junction bases: 9. The CDR3 loop spans 15 amino acids. Looked up from germline, CDR1 is SQVTM and CDR2 is ANQGSEA. As DNA, the CDR3 is TGCAGCGTTGAAGGTTCGGGACTAGGAATTTACGAGCAGTACTTC. Residues: CSVEGSGLGIYEQYF.

This clone has more than one count but fewer than ten. J is TRBJ2-1 and V is TRBV11-2; D possibly corresponds to TRBD2 (6 bases). Germline assignment: CDR1 SGHAT and CDR2 FQNNGV. The CDR3 sequence is 16 residues long. The V end lost 2 bases, the J end lost 1 base, and 12 bases lay between the germline ends. CDR3 residues: CASSLNFAGSYNEQFF. In nucleotides, the CDR3 is TGTGCCAGCAGCTTAAACTTCGCGGGGTCCTACAATGAGCAGTTCTTC.

The V and J genes are TRBV27 and TRBJ1-6; TRBD1 matches at 8 bases. V was pared by 3 bases and J by 12 bases, with 4 bases of the junction left unmatched. Germline loops: CDR1 MNHEY, CDR2 SMNVEV (reference sequence). The CDR3 is 13 amino acids. For the CDR3, the DNA is TGTGCCAGCAGTTTGGACAGGGAAGGACCCCTCCACTTT. As protein: CASSLDREGPLHF.

This clone is medium-sized within its sample. This CDR3 is CASSLVGGASNQPQHF. CDR3 nucleotides: TGTGCCAGCAGCTTGGTGGGGGGGGCGAGCAATCAGCCCCAGCATTTT. This chain joins TRBV5-5 and TRBJ1-5; possibly TRBD1 for D (6 bases). The CDR3 is made up of 16 amino acids. Germline CDR1 and CDR2: SGHKS and YYEKEE (reference sequence). V lost 0 bases and J 1 base, leaving 11 bases between the germline ends. The variable domain in full, completed from reference TRBV5-5 and TRBJ1-5, reads DAGVTQSPTHLIKTRGQQVTLRCSPISGHKSVSWYQQVLGQGPQFIFQYYEKEERGRGNFPDRFSARQFPNYSSELNVNALLLGDSALYLCASSLVGGASNQPQHFGDGTRLSIL.

The chain combines TRBV6-6 with TRBJ2-7, with 8 bases fitting TRBD1. The CDR3 covers 13 residues. The germline V gene encodes CDR1 MNHNY and CDR2 SVGAGI (reference sequence). V lost 7 bases and J lost 6; bases outside the gene matches: 8. The CDR3 sequence is CASIEAGGGEQYF. DNA of the CDR3: TGTGCCAGCATTGAGGCAGGGGGCGGCGAGCAGTACTTC.